A selection of T cell receptor beta chains follows, all from one sample in a study of OX40 agonist ivuxolimab in advanced cancers. TCRdb's table, derived via immunoSEQ multiplex PCR, lists solely in-frame clones and lacks some. Here the sample spans approximately 94,000 clones, around 90% being singletons. This material consisted of CD4+ or CD8+ T cells sorted from blood, taken in a trial of the OX40 agonist ivuxolimab. The receptors were sampled from an adult with an advanced solid tumor such as melanoma, head and neck, liver or kidney cancer. CDR3s include the opening cysteine and the closing phenylalanine or tryptophan. The D gene is left open where the match is weak. Size tells how often a clone was seen (once, few, many) or the class of an expanded clone, and some rows leave it out.

V gene,J gene,D gene,CDR3 length,clone size,CDR3 DNA,CDR3 protein
TRBV27,TRBJ2-1,.,14,once,TGTGCCAGCAGTTTCGGACTCCCTTCAAATGAGCAGTTCTTC,CASSFGLPSNEQFF
TRBV30,TRBJ1-5,.,15,once,TGTGCCTGGAGTGTACAGGGTGGGGGGAATCAGCCCCAGCATTTT,CAWSVQGGGNQPQHF
TRBV5-4,TRBJ2-1,TRBD2,15,.,TGTGCCAGCAGCTTACTAGCGGGAGGGGCCGAGAGGCAGTTCTTC,CASSLLAGGAERQFF
TRBV5-4,TRBJ2-7,TRBD2,15,.,TGTGCCAGCAGCTTTCCTAGCGGGGCGACGGGCGAGCAGTACTTC,CASSFPSGATGEQYF
TRBV27,TRBJ2-3,.,14,.,TGTGCCAGCAGTTTGGGACTTAATACAGATACGCAGTATTTT,CASSLGLNTDTQYF
TRBV9,TRBJ2-3,.,14,.,TGTGCCAGCAGCGTCGCCTTGAACACAGATACGCAGTATTTT,CASSVALNTDTQYF
TRBV9,TRBJ2-3,TRBD2,15,.,TGTGCCAGCAGCGTAGACGGGAGGAGGACAGATACGCAGTATTTT,CASSVDGRRTDTQYF
TRBV7-9,TRBJ1-1,.,14,few,TGTGCCAGCAGCTTAACGACAGGGAACACTGAAGCTTTCTTT,CASSLTTGNTEAFF
TRBV5-8,TRBJ2-1,.,17,.,TGTGCCAGCAGCTCAGAAACAGGGTCGGGCTCCTACAATGAGCAGTTCTTC,CASSSETGSGSYNEQFF
TRBV9,TRBJ1-3,.,18,.,TGTGCCAGCAGCGCTCCCTGGGACAAATTAAGCTCTGGAAACACCATATATTTT,CASSAPWDKLSSGNTIYF